These T cell receptor beta chains were read from a single sample in a study of blood T cells in healthy people across ages. TCRdb reanalysed the 5' RACE reads using MiXCR and keeps one entry per CDR3 protein. The repertoire holds roughly 830,000 distinct CDR3 sequences, with 62% as singletons. Sequenced input: blood. The receptors stem from a man aged 25-40 years in good health. The CDR3 runs from the conserved cysteine through the conserved F or W.

>TRBJ1-2|TRBV4-1
CASSQVDRDNYGYTF
>TRBJ2-7|TRBV7-2
CASSLGAGSSYEQYF
>TRBJ1-5|TRBV7-9
CASSRGAVNQPQHF
>TRBJ2-7|TRBV20-1
CSARGTAASSYEQYF
>TRBJ2-5|TRBV12-3/TRBV12-4
CASSWDAETQYF
>TRBJ1-5|TRBV6-2/TRBV6-3
CASSYVGQAKPQHF
>TRBJ2-1|TRBV4-2
CASSQAKEVGEQFF
>TRBJ2-3|TRBV4-2
CASSLLEGQNTDTQYF
>TRBJ2-6|TRBV9
CASSVVAGYSGANVLTF
>TRBJ2-5|TRBV25-1
CASSRNRGSETQYF